This T cell receptor (beta chain) was captured by sequencing in a study of Ad26.COV2.S vaccination and SARS-CoV-2 variants. About the study: Donor got 5x10^10 or 1x10^11 viral particles of Ad26.COV2.S.

The treatment was: around 19 received Ad26.COV2.S at low or high dose, single or two shots; roughly five received placebo; per-sample allocation not given. Each sample was drawn 63 days after the first injection (of vaccine or placebo). Ad26.COV2.S expressed prefusion-stabilized spike from the original Wuhan strain. The table lists this clone with a few counts. Its antigen remains unknown. Libraries were prepared by immunoSEQ multiplex PCR; TCRdb keeps only in-frame clonotypes and omits some of them. The data contain approximately 240,000 clones, around 89% of them singletons. Points from the study as a whole: Reportedly, spike-specific CD8+ and CD4+ T cell responses achieved substantial breadth once vaccination had taken place.

The sample consisted of peripheral blood, taken in a trial of Ad26.COV2.S vaccine versus placebo. The receptor was derived from a person aged 18 to 59 who received the Ad26.COV2.S COVID-19 vaccine or a placebo.

CDR3 bases: TGTGCCAGCACCCTTAGGGAGACCCAGTACTTC. Translating it yields CASTLRETQYF. The chain is built from TRBV2 and TRBJ2-5, with D unclear. Germline loops: CDR1 SNHLY, CDR2 FYNNEI. Trimming took 7 bases from V and 5 from J, leaving 8 bases between them. This CDR3 region has 11 residues.